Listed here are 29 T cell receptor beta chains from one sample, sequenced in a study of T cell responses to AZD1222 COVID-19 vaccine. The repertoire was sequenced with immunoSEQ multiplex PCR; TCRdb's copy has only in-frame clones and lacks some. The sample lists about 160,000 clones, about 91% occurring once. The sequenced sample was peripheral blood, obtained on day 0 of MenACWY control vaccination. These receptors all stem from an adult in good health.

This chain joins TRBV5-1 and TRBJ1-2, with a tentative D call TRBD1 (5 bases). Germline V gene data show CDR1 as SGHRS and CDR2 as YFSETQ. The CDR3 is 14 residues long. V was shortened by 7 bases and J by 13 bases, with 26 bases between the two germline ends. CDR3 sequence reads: CASSNSGLSEGSTF. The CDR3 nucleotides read TGCGCCAGCTCCAACTCGGGACTGAGCGAAGGGAGCACCTTC.

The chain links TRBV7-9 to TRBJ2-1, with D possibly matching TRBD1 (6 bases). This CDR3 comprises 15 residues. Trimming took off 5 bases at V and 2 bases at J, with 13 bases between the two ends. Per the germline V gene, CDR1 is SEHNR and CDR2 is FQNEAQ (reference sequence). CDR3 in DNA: TGTGCCAGCAGCAACGGGACAAGGACCTACAATGAGCAGTTCTTC. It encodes CASSNGTRTYNEQFF.

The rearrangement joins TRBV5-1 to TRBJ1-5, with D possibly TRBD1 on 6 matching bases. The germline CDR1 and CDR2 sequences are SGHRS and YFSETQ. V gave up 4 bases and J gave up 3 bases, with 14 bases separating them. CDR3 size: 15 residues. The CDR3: CASSTTGRDNQPQHF. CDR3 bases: TGCGCCAGCAGCACGACAGGTAGAGACAATCAGCCCCAGCATTTT.

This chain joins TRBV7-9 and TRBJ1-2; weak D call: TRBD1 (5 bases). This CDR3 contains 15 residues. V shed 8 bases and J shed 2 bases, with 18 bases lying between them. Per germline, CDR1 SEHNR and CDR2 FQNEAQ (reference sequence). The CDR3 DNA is TGTGCCAGCGGACTTACGGGGACGCAGAACTATGGCTACACCTTC. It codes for CASGLTGTQNYGYTF.

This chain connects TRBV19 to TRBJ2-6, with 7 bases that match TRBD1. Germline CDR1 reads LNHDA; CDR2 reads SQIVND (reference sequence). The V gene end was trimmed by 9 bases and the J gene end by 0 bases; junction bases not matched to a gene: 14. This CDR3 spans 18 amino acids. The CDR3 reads CASRAPRTGASGANVLTF. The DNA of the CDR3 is TGTGCCAGCAGAGCGCCCAGGACAGGAGCCTCTGGGGCCAACGTCCTGACTTTC. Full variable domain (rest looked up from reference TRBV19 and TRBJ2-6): DGGITQSPKYLFRKEGQNVTLSCEQNLNHDAMYWYRQDPGQGLRLIYYSQIVNDFQKGDIAEGYSVSREKKESFPLTVTSAQKNPTAFYLCASRAPRTGASGANVLTFGAGSRLTVL.

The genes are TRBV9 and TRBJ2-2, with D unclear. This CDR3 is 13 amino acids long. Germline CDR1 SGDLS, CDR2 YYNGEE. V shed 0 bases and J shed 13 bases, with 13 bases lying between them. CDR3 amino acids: CASSVGEGLGLFF. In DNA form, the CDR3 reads TGTGCCAGCAGCGTAGGGGAAGGGTTGGGGCTGTTTTTT. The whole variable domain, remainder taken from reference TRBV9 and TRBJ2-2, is DSGVTQTPKHLITATGQRVTLRCSPRSGDLSVYWYQQSLDQGLQFLIQYYNGEERAKGNILERFSAQQFPDLHSELNLSSLELGDSALYFCASSVGEGLGLFFGEGSRLTVL.

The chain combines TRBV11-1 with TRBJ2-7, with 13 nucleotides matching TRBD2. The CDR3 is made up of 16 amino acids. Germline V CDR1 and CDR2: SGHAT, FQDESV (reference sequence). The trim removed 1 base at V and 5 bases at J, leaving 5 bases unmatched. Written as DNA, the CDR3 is TGTGCCAGCAGCTTAGGGACTAGCGGGAGTAGGCACGAGCAGTACTTC. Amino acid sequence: CASSLGTSGSRHEQYF.

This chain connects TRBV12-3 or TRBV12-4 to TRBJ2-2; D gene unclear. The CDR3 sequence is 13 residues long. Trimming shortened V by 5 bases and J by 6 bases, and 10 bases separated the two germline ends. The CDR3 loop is CASSLYRAGELFF. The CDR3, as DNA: TGTGCCAGCAGTCTCTATAGGGCCGGGGAGCTGTTTTTT.

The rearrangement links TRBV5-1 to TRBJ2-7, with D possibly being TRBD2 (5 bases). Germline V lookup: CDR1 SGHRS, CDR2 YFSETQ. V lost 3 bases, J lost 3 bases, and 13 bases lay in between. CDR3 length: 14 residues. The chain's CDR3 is CASSSAGNNYEQYF. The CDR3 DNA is TGCGCCAGCAGCTCTGCCGGGAATAACTACGAGCAGTACTTC.

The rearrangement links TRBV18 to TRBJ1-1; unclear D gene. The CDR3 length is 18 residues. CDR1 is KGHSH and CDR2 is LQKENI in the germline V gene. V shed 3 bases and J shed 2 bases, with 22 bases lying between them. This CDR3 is CASSPLDQTSSPNTEAFF. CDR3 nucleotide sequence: TGTGCCAGCTCACCTCTAGATCAGACTAGTAGCCCTAACACTGAAGCTTTCTTT.

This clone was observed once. CDR3 sequence: CASSLDGGQGETQYF. CDR3 nucleotides: TGTGCCAGCAGCTTAGATGGGGGGCAAGGGGAGACCCAGTACTTC. The chain has TRBV11-2 and TRBJ2-5; the D gene could be TRBD1 or TRBD2 (6 bases each). Trimming removed 0 bases from V and 5 bases from J, with 13 bases in between. The length of the CDR3 is 15 residues. Germline V CDR1 and CDR2: SGHAT, FQNNGV. Variable domain in full (rest from reference TRBV11-2 and TRBJ2-5): EAGVAQSPRYKIIEKRQSVAFWCNPISGHATLYWYQQILGQGPKLLIQFQNNGVVDDSQLPKDRFSAERLKGVDSTLKIQPAKLEDSAVYLCASSLDGGQGETQYFGPGTRLLVL.

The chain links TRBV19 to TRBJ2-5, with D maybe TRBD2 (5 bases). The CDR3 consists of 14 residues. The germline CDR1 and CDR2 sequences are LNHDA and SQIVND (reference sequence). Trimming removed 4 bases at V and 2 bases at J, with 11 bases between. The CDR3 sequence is CASSSGGRQETQYF. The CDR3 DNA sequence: TGTGCCAGTAGTAGCGGAGGACGGCAAGAGACCCAGTACTTC.

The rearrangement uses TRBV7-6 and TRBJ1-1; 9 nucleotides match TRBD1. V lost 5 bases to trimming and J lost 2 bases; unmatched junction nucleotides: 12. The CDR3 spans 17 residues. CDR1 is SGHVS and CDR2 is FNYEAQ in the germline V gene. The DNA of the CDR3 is TGTGCCAGCAGCCCGGGGGACAGGGTACGAGGAAACACTGAAGCTTTCTTT. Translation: CASSPGDRVRGNTEAFF.

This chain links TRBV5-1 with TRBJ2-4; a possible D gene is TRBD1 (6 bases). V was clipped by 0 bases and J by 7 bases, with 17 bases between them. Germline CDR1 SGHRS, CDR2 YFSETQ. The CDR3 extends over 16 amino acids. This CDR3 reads CASSLVALTGYNIQYF. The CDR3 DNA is TGCGCCAGCAGCTTGGTGGCCCTGACAGGCTACAACATTCAGTACTTC.

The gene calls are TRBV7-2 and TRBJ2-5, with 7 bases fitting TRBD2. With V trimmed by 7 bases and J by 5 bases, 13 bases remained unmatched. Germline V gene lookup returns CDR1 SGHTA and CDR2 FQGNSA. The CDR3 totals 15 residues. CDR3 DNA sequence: TGTGCCAGCACCGGCCATGGGCGGGAGTCGGAGACCCAGTACTTC. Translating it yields CASTGHGRESETQYF.

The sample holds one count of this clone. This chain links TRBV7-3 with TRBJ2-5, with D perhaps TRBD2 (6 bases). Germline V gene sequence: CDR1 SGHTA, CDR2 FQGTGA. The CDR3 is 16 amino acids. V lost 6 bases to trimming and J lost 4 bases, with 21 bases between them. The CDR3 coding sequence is TGTGCCAGCAGTCTGTCCGGGGGAGTCGTAGGAGAGACCCAGTACTTC. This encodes CASSLSGGVVGETQYF.

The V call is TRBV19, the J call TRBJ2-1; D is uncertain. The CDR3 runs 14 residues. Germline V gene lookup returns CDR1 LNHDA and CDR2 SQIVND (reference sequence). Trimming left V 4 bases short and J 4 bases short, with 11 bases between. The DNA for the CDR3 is TGTGCCAGTAGTACCAGGCTGCTTTACAATGAGCAGTTCTTC. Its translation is CASSTRLLYNEQFF.

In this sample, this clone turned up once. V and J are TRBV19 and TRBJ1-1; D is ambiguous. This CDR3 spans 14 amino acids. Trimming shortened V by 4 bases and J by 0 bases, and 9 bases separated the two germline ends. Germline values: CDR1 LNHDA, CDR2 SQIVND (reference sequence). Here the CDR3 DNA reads TGTGCCAGTAGTAACCCGGGATTGAACACTGAAGCTTTCTTT. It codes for CASSNPGLNTEAFF.

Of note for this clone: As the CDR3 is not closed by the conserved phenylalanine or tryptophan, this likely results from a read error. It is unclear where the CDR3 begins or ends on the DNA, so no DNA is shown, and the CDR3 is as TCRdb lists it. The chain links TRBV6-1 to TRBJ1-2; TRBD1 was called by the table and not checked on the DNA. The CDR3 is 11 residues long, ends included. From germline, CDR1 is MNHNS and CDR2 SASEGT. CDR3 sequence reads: CASSDRYRHSL.

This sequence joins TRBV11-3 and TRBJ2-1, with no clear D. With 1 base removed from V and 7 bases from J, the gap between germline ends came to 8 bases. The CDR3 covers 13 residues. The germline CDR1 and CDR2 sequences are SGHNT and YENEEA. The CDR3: CASSLGWDNEQFF. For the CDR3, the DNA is TGTGCCAGCAGCTTAGGTTGGGATAATGAGCAGTTCTTC. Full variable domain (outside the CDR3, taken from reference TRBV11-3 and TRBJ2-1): EAGVVQSPRYKIIEKKQPVAFWCNPISGHNTLYWYLQNLGQGPELLIRYENEEAVDDSQLPKDRFSAERLKGVDSTLKIQPAELGDSAVYLCASSLGWDNEQFFGPGTRLTVL.

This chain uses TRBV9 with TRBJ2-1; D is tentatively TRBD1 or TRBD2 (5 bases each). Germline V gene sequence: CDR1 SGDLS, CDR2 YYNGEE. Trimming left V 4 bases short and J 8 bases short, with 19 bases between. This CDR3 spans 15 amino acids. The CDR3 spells CASSPDWGPVYEQFF. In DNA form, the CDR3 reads TGTGCCAGCAGCCCGGACTGGGGCCCGGTCTATGAGCAGTTCTTC.

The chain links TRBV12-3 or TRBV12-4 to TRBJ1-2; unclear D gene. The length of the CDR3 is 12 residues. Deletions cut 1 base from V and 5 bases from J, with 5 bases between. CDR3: CASSLGEYGYTF. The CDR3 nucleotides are TGTGCCAGCAGTTTAGGCGAATATGGCTACACCTTC.

The CDR3: CASSLSGRGGEKLFF. CDR3 sequence (DNA): TGTGCCAGCAGCTTAAGCGGCAGGGGTGGAGAAAAACTGTTTTTT. V usage is TRBV11-2 and J usage is TRBJ1-4, with a weak D call TRBD1 (6 bases). This CDR3 region has 15 residues. Germline assignment: CDR1 SGHAT and CDR2 FQNNGV. Trimming pared 2 bases from V and 8 bases from J, leaving 15 bases between. Together with reference TRBV11-2 and TRBJ1-4, the CDR3 gives the full variable domain: EAGVAQSPRYKIIEKRQSVAFWCNPISGHATLYWYQQILGQGPKLLIQFQNNGVVDDSQLPKDRFSAERLKGVDSTLKIQPAKLEDSAVYLCASSLSGRGGEKLFFGSGTQLSVL.

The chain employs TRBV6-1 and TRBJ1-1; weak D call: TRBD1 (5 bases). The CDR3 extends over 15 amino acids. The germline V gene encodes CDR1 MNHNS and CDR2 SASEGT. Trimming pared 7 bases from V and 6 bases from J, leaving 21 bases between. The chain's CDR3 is CASTFNRDVGSEAFF. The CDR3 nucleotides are TGTGCCAGCACCTTCAACCGGGACGTGGGCTCTGAAGCTTTCTTT.

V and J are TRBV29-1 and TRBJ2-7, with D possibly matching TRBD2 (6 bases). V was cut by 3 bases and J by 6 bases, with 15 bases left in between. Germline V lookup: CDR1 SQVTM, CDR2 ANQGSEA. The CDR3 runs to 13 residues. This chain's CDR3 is CSVDLGGVGEQYF. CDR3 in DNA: TGCAGCGTTGATCTGGGGGGAGTCGGCGAGCAGTACTTC.

CDR3 amino acids: CASTDTGAYGYTF. The CDR3, as DNA: TGCGCCAGCACCGACACCGGGGCCTATGGCTACACCTTC. This chain joins TRBV5-1 and TRBJ1-2; TRBD1 might be the D (5 bases). This CDR3 is 13 amino acids long. Germline V CDR1 and CDR2: SGHRS, YFSETQ. With 6 bases removed from V and 4 bases from J, the gap between germline ends came to 13 bases. Based on the CDR3 plus reference TRBV5-1 and TRBJ1-2, the full variable domain is KAGVTQTPRYLIKTRGQQVTLSCSPISGHRSVSWYQQTPGQGLQFLFEYFSETQRNKGNFPGRFSGRQFSNSRSEMNVSTLELGDSALYLCASTDTGAYGYTFGSGTRLTVV.

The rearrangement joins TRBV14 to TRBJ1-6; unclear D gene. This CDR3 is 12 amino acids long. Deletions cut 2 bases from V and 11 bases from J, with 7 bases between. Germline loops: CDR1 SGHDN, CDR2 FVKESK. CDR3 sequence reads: CASSQSWTPLHF. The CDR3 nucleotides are TGTGCCAGCAGCCAATCCTGGACACCCCTCCACTTT.

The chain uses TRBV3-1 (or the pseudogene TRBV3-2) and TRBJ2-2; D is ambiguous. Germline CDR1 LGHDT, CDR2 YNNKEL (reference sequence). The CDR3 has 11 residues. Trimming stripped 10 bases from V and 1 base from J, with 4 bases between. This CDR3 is CATQNTGELFF. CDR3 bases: TGTGCCACCCAGAACACCGGGGAGCTGTTTTTT.

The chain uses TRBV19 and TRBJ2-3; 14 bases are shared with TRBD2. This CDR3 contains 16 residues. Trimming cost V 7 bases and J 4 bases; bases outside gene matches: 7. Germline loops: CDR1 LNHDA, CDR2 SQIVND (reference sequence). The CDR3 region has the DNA TGTGCCAGTACCCAGGGACTAGCGGGAGTCCCAGATACGCAGTATTTT. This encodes CASTQGLAGVPDTQYF.